This entry concerns a single T cell receptor beta chain. This sample is drawn from a study of OX40 agonist ivuxolimab in advanced cancers. The repertoire was sequenced with immunoSEQ multiplex PCR; TCRdb's copy has only in-frame clones and lacks some. The table lists roughly 29,000 clones, more than 70% of them singletons. The V gene's germline CDR1 is LNHDA and CDR2 SQIVND (reference sequence). The CDR3 contains 15 residues. Trimming removed 5 bases at V and 3 bases at J, with 15 bases between. The clonotype originates from an adult with an advanced solid tumor such as melanoma, head and neck, liver or kidney cancer. The sequences come from CD4+ or CD8+ T cells sorted from blood, collected in a trial of the OX40 agonist ivuxolimab. The rearrangement uses TRBV19 and TRBJ2-3; D is perhaps TRBD1 (6 bases). The CDR3 bases are TGTGCCAGTAGTTTACAGGGAATTAAGACAGATACGCAGTATTTT. Its translation: CASSLQGIKTDTQYF.